Given below is one T cell receptor (beta chain) in context. Antigen unknown. The V gene's germline CDR1 is MDHEN and CDR2 SYDVKM. This CDR3 comprises 15 residues. These data belong to a study of T cells expressing NK-cell markers. TCRdb re-called the 5' RACE reads; one entry per CDR3 protein, DNA not given. Its listing shows more than 400,000 distinct CDR3 sequences. General observations from the study: For a few donors, these clonotypes were likewise the leading ones in the CD3+CD56-NKG2C+ fraction.

The sequence came from a woman aged 18-70 years in good health. Sequenced input: blood T cells: a sorted CD56 or NKG2C T cell subset, CD4+ or CD8+ T cells, or bulk PBMC T cells (not recorded which). V is TRBV28 and J is TRBJ2-7; TCRdb selects TRBD1, and the lack of DNA leaves this call unchecked. The CDR3 protein is CASSSQQGGLYEQYF.